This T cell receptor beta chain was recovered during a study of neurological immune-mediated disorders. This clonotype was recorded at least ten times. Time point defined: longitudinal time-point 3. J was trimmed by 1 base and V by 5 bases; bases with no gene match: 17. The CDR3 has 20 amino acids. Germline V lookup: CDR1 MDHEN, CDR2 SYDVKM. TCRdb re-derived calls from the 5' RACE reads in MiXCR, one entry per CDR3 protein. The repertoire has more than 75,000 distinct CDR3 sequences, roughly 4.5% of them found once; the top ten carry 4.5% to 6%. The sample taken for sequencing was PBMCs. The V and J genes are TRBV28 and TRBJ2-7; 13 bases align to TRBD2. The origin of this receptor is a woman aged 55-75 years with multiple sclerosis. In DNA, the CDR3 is TGTGCCAGCAGTCTCCCGACACTAGCGGGGGGGCCGGTACGTTCCTACGAGCAGTACTTC. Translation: CASSLPTLAGGPVRSYEQYF.